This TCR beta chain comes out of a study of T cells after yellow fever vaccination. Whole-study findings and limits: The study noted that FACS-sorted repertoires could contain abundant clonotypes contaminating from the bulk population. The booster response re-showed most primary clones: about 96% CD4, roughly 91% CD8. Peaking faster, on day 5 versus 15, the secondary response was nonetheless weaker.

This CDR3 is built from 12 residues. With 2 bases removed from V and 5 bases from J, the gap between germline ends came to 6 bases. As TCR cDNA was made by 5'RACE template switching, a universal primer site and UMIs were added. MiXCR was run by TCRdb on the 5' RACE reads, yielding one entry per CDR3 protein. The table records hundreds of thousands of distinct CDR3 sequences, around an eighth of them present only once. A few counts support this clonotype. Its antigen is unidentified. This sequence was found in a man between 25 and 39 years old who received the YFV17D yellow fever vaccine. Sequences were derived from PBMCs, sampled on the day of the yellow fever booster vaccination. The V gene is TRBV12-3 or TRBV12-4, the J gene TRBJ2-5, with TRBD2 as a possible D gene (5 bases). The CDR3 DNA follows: TGTGCCAGCAGTTTACGGGATGAGACCCAGTACTTC. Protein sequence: CASSLRDETQYF.